This passage covers 18 T cell receptor beta chains from one sample sequenced in a study of T cells in Graves' hyperthyroidism and ophthalmopathy. Amplification of TCR beta CDR3 regions used RNA as the template. During a first-round RT-PCR of the TCR CDR3, the HTBI primer set was used. TCRdb analysed the multiplex PCR reads with MiXCR anew, one entry per CDR3 protein. The sample lists over 400,000 distinct CDR3 sequences; around 15% were seen once. The sequencing sample was made of blood. Receptors originate from a man between 18 and 35 years old with Graves' ophthalmopathy.

This clonotype was picked up a small number of times. V usage is TRBV30 and J usage is TRBJ2-7; D may be TRBD2 (5 bases). The CDR3 extends over 11 amino acids. Germline V gene sequence: CDR1 GTSNPN, CDR2 SVGIG (reference sequence). The V and J ends lost 5 bases and 3 bases respectively, with 8 bases between them. CDR3 DNA sequence: TGTGCCTGGGGACGGGGCTACGAGCAGTACTTC. Protein: CAWGRGYEQYF.

This clonotype was recorded many times. V and J are TRBV12-3 or TRBV12-4 and TRBJ2-1; TRBD2 aligns across 9 bases. The J segment lost 12 bases and the V segment lost 7 bases, leaving 16 bases of the junction unmatched. CDR3 length: 15 amino acids. DNA of the CDR3: TGTGCCAGCAATATTCAAGGACTAGCGAAAGGTGGGCAGTTCTTC. As protein: CASNIQGLAKGGQFF.

Ten or more counts support this clonotype. The chain combines TRBV20-1 with TRBJ2-1, with 8 bases that match TRBD2. Losses at the gene ends were 4 bases for V and 6 bases for J; bases not matched to a gene: 11. Germline CDR1 and CDR2: DFQATT and SNEGSKA (reference sequence). The CDR3 sequence is 15 residues long. In DNA, the CDR3 is TGCAGTGCTACCACGGGACTGCGGGGGGCCAATGAGCAGTTCTTC. Its translation is CSATTGLRGANEQFF.

This clonotype has a count of ten or more. Written as DNA, the CDR3 is TGTGCCAGCAGCTTAGACGGGAGGGCCCGGGAGACCCAGTACTTC. It encodes CASSLDGRARETQYF. The chain links TRBV11-1 to TRBJ2-5; TRBD2 matches 8 bases. J gave up 5 bases and V 1 base, and 6 bases lay outside the gene matches. The CDR3 is 15 amino acids. The V gene's germline CDR1 is SGHAT and CDR2 FQDESV (reference sequence).

This clonotype was recorded at least ten times. The chain employs TRBV19 and TRBJ1-1; 8 bases match TRBD1. The germline gives CDR1 LNHDA, CDR2 SQIVND (reference sequence). This CDR3 spans 14 amino acids. Trimming removed 1 base from V and 6 bases from J; junction bases left unmatched: 4. The CDR3 nucleotides read TGTGCCAGTAGTATAGTTGGGGGACAGGCTGAAGCTTTCTTT. This sequence encodes CASSIVGGQAEAFF.

There are many counts of this clonotype. The chain recombines TRBV20-1 with TRBJ1-4; 10 positions agree with TRBD1. The CDR3 has 15 amino acids. Germline V gene data show CDR1 as DFQATT and CDR2 as SNEGSKA (reference sequence). The ends lost 1 base at V and 7 bases at J; junction bases unmatched: 6. The CDR3 DNA reads TGCAGTGCTAGAGCGACAGGGGGCTCGGGTGAAAAACTGTTTTTT. Its translation is CSARATGGSGEKLFF.

This clonotype was found many times. The chain recombines TRBV28 with TRBJ1-1, with D tentatively TRBD1 (5 bases). The V gene's germline CDR1 is MDHEN and CDR2 SYDVKM. V was pared by 1 base and J by 3 bases, with 12 bases between. The CDR3 runs 15 residues. The CDR3 sequence is CASSLLGEVDTEAFF. The CDR3 bases are TGTGCCAGCAGTTTATTGGGGGAAGTGGACACTGAAGCTTTCTTT.

In the case of this clonotype: A much larger clone lies one base from this, so it may be a read error. The rearrangement joins TRBV20-1 to TRBJ2-3, with 9 bases identical to TRBD2. Per germline, CDR1 DFQATT and CDR2 SNEGSKA (reference sequence). V gave up 6 bases and J gave up 4 bases; unmatched junction bases: 11. The CDR3 runs to 15 residues. The CDR3 sequence is CSARPAGGIADTQYF. Here the CDR3 DNA reads TGCAGTGCAAGACCAGCGGGAGGCATAGCAGATACGCAGTATTTT.

This clonotype was counted ten times or more. The chain uses TRBV11-1 and TRBJ2-1; D call uncertain. Trimming left V 1 base short and J 3 bases short, with 16 bases between. The CDR3 has 17 residues. In germline, CDR1 is SGHAT, CDR2 FQDESV (reference sequence). The CDR3 sequence is CASSLVNRLLDYNEQFF. CDR3 coding DNA: TGTGCCAGCAGCTTAGTCAATAGGCTCCTTGACTACAATGAGCAGTTCTTC.

This clonotype came up many times. V usage is TRBV11-1 and J usage is TRBJ2-3; D unclear. With 1 base removed from V and 5 bases from J, the gap between germline ends came to 10 bases. CDR3 length: 14 amino acids. Germline-derived CDR1 and CDR2 are SGHAT and FQDESV (reference sequence). The CDR3 DNA follows: TGTGCCAGCAGCTTAGAAGGCGGCGTAGATACGCAGTATTTT. This encodes CASSLEGGVDTQYF.

This clonotype was seen more than once but under ten times. The V gene is TRBV18, the J gene TRBJ1-2; D is possibly TRBD1 (6 bases). The CDR3 has 13 amino acids. Germline V CDR1 and CDR2: KGHSH, LQKENI. The V gene lost 0 bases and the J gene lost 8 bases, with 10 bases spanning the gap. CDR3 nucleotides: TGTGCCAGCTCACCACCGGCAGGGGTAGGCTACACCTTC. Translated: CASSPPAGVGYTF.

In this sample, this clonotype turned up a few times. The chain couples TRBV7-2 to TRBJ2-7; either TRBD1 or TRBD2 may supply D (5 bases each). In germline, CDR1 is SGHTA, CDR2 FQGNSA. V dropped 5 bases and J dropped 7 bases, with 18 bases sitting between them. The CDR3 is 14 residues long. The CDR3 loop is CASSKGTSGNEQYF. CDR3 in DNA: TGTGCCAGCAGCAAAGGGACCAGCGGCAATGAGCAGTACTTC.

The rearrangement uses TRBV6-2 or TRBV6-3 and TRBJ2-1, with TRBD2 matching over 10 bases. Germline CDR1 and CDR2: MNHEY and SVGEGT. J lost 4 bases, V lost 6 bases, and 12 bases had no gene match. This CDR3 is built from 17 residues. CDR3 sequence reads: CASSRAPAGGGYNEQFF. The DNA of the CDR3 is TGTGCCAGCAGCCGAGCCCCAGCGGGAGGGGGGTACAATGAGCAGTTCTTC.

This clonotype was detected many times. The V gene is TRBV12-3 or TRBV12-4, the J gene TRBJ1-5; D is possibly TRBD1 (5 bases). The germline V and J ends were trimmed by 5 bases and 9 bases, with 11 bases remaining between them. The CDR3 length is 12 residues. CDR3 region: CASSGGVVPQHF. CDR3 coding DNA: TGTGCCAGCAGTGGGGGGGTAGTGCCCCAGCATTTT.

This clonotype was recorded many times. The chain has TRBV2 and TRBJ2-3; D call uncertain. This CDR3 contains 11 residues. Per germline, CDR1 SNHLY and CDR2 FYNNEI. Trimming cost V 8 bases and J 6 bases, with 9 bases left between them. The CDR3, as DNA: TGTGCCAGCGCTCGGAGCGATACGCAGTATTTT. Its translation: CASARSDTQYF.

The rearrangement joins TRBV6-1 to TRBJ2-3; a weak D match, TRBD1 (6 bases). This CDR3 is built from 15 residues. Germline CDR1 reads MNHNS; CDR2 reads SASEGT. V lost 5 bases and J 0 bases, leaving 12 bases between the germline ends. The CDR3 DNA is TGTGCCAGCAGTCGGACAGTGACTAGCACAGATACGCAGTATTTT. Protein sequence: CASSRTVTSTDTQYF.

This clonotype was seen repeatedly, ten times or more. The J gene is TRBJ2-2, the V gene TRBV13; D unresolved. The CDR3 runs 13 residues. Germline lookup yields CDR1 PRHDT and CDR2 FYEKMQ (reference sequence). V shed 2 bases and J shed 6 bases, with 7 bases lying between them. The CDR3 loop is CASSLLRAGELFF. The CDR3 coding sequence is TGTGCCAGCAGCTTACTAAGGGCCGGGGAGCTGTTTTTT.

The chain carries TRBV24-1 and TRBJ2-2, with D possibly matching TRBD1 (6 bases). Trimming took 9 bases from V and 0 from J, leaving 19 bases between them. CDR1 and CDR2 (germline): KGHDR, SFDVKD. CDR3 length: 17 residues. The CDR3 nucleotides read TGTGCCACCCGACGAAGCCCGGCAGGGGCGAACACCGGGGAGCTGTTTTTT. This codes for CATRRSPAGANTGELFF.